The present T cell receptor beta chain was sequenced within a study of blood T cell repertoires in COVID-19 (TCRdb year 2020). For context, the study as a whole: Collaborator samples came from the United States, Italy and Spain and covered acute and convalescent phases of COVID-19. The prospective study material was composed of cDNA or gDNA derived from T cells, B-cell-depleted T cells, or PBMCs. Deeply sampled blood TCRbeta repertoires from subjects exposed to, actively infected with, or recovered from COVID-19 were included in the dataset. A freely available public database, intended as a resource for researchers studying the immune response to SARS-CoV-2, is where the repertoires were released. Samples came from the ongoing ImmuneRACE study (first 160 participants) plus 1,254 subjects from 6 global collaborators. A de-identified subject ID, COVID-19 status, age in years and sex were almost always included in the sample metadata. Where available, HLA class I and class II types were obtained from metadata supplied by the sample provider rather than from assay-based typing. The paper as a whole reports these results and caveats: Clinical and demographic metadata were provided uncurated, with the amount varying by source and participant.

TCRbeta CDR3 regions were amplified from genomic DNA by means of the immunoSEQ Assay, a bias-controlled multiplex PCR. Per the source publication's procedure: The number of nucleated cells in each sample was estimated from the amplification of reference gene primers within the assay. To quantify the absolute abundance of each unique TCRbeta CDR3 rearrangement, sequence reads were collapsed and filtered. For each sample, productive Simpson clonality was calculated by taking the square root of Simpson's diversity index across productive rearrangements. TCRdb holds this immuneACCESS table with in-frame rearrangements only. Some clones are missing; in checked studies, unresolved V genes explain under half, and the rest has no known cause. The DNA gave D and trimming, while V, J and clone size come from that table. This sample is represented by about 140,000 clones; 80% to 85% of them were singletons. The top ten constitute roughly 8% of the sample.

Points on this clone: Its antigen is currently not known. The sample holds no much larger clone one base away, and base qualities are not on file.

Each collaborating institution followed its own protocols to collect whole blood in K2EDTA tubes. For TCRbeta analysis, collaborator samples were shipped as frozen whole blood, as isolated PBMCs, or as DNA extracted from either sample type. CDR1 and CDR2, per the germline V gene (reference sequence), are SEHNR and FQNEAQ. The CDR3 holds 15 amino acids from the cysteine to the phenylalanine. Left in the record is the CDR3 DNA by itself, 45 bases read in frame from the first base. The germline ends are 14 bases apart after V is trimmed by 1 base and J by 7 bases. This sequence was found in a human donor in a cohort sampled during active COVID-19. The chain uses TRBV7-9 and TRBJ1-5; possibly the D gene is TRBD1, per 6 matching bases. The sequenced material came from peripheral blood. The nucleotide sequence is TGTGCCAGCAGCTTAGGGGGGCTCTCCAGCCAGCCCCAGCATTTT. It is translated as CASSLGGLSSQPQHF. Reference TRBV7-9 and TRBJ1-5 genes cover what lies past the CDR3, so the full variable domain is DTGVSQNPRHKITKRGQNVTFRCDPISEHNRLYWYRQTLGQGPEFLTYFQNEAQLEKSRLLSDRFSAERPKGSFSTLEIQRTEQGDSAMYLCASSLGGLSSQPQHFGDGTRLSIL.